The entry below gives a single T cell receptor beta chain sequence along with its context. Its antigen is as yet unknown. HIV-positive participants were all treated in the United States. This sample was taken from a study of long-term antiretroviral therapy in people with HIV. Study-wide points: Subsequent to ART, diversity was augmented yet persisted below that of transplant donor controls.

The run of the v3.0 immunoSEQ assay was at survey level. Sequencing had a target that covered about 40,000-50,000 T-cell genomes per sample. Using immunoSEQ multiplex PCR, the repertoire was profiled, and TCRdb retains in-frame clones only, with some absent. The data contain roughly 28,000 clones, about 90% of them singletons. Here the sequenced sample was unsorted PBMCs, taken 1.8 years after starting antiretroviral therapy. This receptor was taken from a woman younger than 35 with HIV.

The CDR3 spells CASSLTSGNNEQFF. CDR3 nucleotides: TGTGCCAGCAGTCTGACTAGCGGGAACAATGAGCAGTTCTTC. The chain couples TRBV27 to TRBJ2-1; 11 nucleotides align to TRBD2. The CDR3 length is 14 residues. After removal of 5 bases from V and 5 bases from J, the junction contained 2 bases not matched to a gene. In germline, CDR1 is MNHEY, CDR2 SMNVEV (reference sequence).